This TCR beta chain came from a study of post-analysis software for immune sequencing data. Study observations and caveats: Relative to controls, patients had five TRBV segments at higher frequency, with TRBV5-6, TRBV5-1 and TRBV20-1 among these.

On this clonotype: Its matching antigen is unknown.

The CDR3 spans 15 residues. Germline-derived CDR1 and CDR2 are MNHNY and SVGAGI (reference sequence). The V gene end was trimmed by 2 bases and the J gene end by 3 bases; junction bases not matched to a gene: 4. Unique molecular identifiers were carried by the TCR beta cDNA libraries. TCRdb re-analysed the PCR reads in MiXCR, keeping a single row per CDR3 protein. The sample contains more than 450,000 distinct CDR3 sequences, roughly 45% of which appear only once. Material: blood. The chain joins TRBV6-6 to TRBJ2-1; 7 bases agree with TRBD1. This TCR derives from a girl between 10 and 17 years old with multiple sclerosis. Here the CDR3 DNA reads TGTGCCAGCAGTTACGATTACAGGGGCTACAATGAGCAGTTCTTC. This encodes CASSYDYRGYNEQFF.